A selection of T cell receptor beta chains follows, all from one sample in a study of blood T cell repertoires in COVID-19. Measured with immunoSEQ multiplex PCR; TCRdb has only the in-frame clones, and not every one. Of some 120,000 clones listed, 75% to 85% are singletons. Sequenced input: peripheral blood. Receptors originate from a man in his 70s with acute or convalescent COVID-19. Both conserved end residues are part of each CDR3. A D gene is named only where the DNA matches it firmly. Not all rows give a size; the values are once, few, many and, for expanded clones, a class.

15,TRBJ1-5,-,TRBV18,-,CASSPNSHSNQPQHF,TGTGCCAGCTCACCAAACAGCCATAGCAATCAGCCCCAGCATTTT
15,TRBJ1-5,-,TRBV6-6,-,CASSYEGVTNQPQHF,TGTGCCAGCAGTTACGAAGGGGTGACGAATCAGCCCCAGCATTTT
15,TRBJ1-2,-,TRBV10-2,-,CASHARTAGDYGYTF,TGCGCCAGCCATGCCCGTACGGCAGGGGACTATGGCTACACCTTC
15,TRBJ2-7,once,TRBV21-1,-,CASSSYEVMTDEQYF,TGTGCCAGCAGCTCTTACGAGGTAATGACAGACGAGCAGTACTTC
14,TRBJ2-4,-,TRBV18,-,CASSQGIAKNIQYF,TGTGCCAGCTCCCAGGGGATAGCCAAAAACATTCAGTACTTC
13,TRBJ2-3,-,TRBV18,TRBD2,CASSPLSGNTQYF,TGTGCCAGCTCACCACTAAGCGGGAATACGCAGTATTTT
12,TRBJ1-2,-,TRBV18,-,CASSEGSYGYTF,TGTGCCAGCTCGGAGGGGTCCTATGGCTACACCTTC
15,TRBJ2-4,-,TRBV19,-,CASLKQGTGKNIQYF,TGTGCCAGTCTCAAACAGGGTACTGGCAAAAACATTCAGTACTTC
13,TRBJ1-5,-,TRBV20-1,-,CSASRGRNQPQHF,TGCAGTGCTAGTCGAGGGCGGAATCAGCCCCAGCATTTT
17,TRBJ1-5,-,TRBV28,-,CASAGGAILVSNQPQHF,TGTGCCAGCGCGGGGGGCGCGATCCTTGTAAGCAATCAGCCCCAGCATTTT
17,TRBJ1-2,few,TRBV2,-,CASKVRGLRASNYGYTF,TGTGCCAGCAAGGTGCGCGGCTTGCGGGCCTCAAACTATGGCTACACCTTC
15,TRBJ1-6,-,TRBV14,-,CASSQQTGPNSPLHF,TGTGCCAGCAGCCAGCAGACAGGTCCCAATTCACCCCTCCACTTT
16,TRBJ1-1,many,TRBV4-1,-,CASSQGEADLNTEAFF,TGCGCCAGCAGCCAAGGGGAGGCAGACCTAAACACTGAAGCTTTCTTT
14,TRBJ2-7,-,TRBV15,TRBD1,CATSRVRGTYEQYF,TGTGCCACCAGCAGAGTCAGGGGGACCTACGAGCAGTACTTC